These 28 T cell receptor beta chains share one sample of origin, sequenced in a study of blood T cell repertoires in COVID-19. Libraries were prepared by immunoSEQ multiplex PCR; TCRdb keeps only in-frame clonotypes and omits some of them. The sample holds about 220,000 clones, around 82% seen once. Material for sequencing was peripheral blood. These receptors were collected from a woman of 80 years or more with acute or convalescent COVID-19.

The chain uses TRBV6-5 and TRBJ1-6; no definite D call. From germline, CDR1 is MNHEY and CDR2 SVGAGI. V dropped 0 bases and J dropped 6 bases, with 9 bases sitting between them. The CDR3 spans 15 residues. The CDR3 loop is CASSYSAVPNSPLHF. CDR3 in DNA: TGTGCCAGCAGTTACTCGGCAGTCCCTAATTCACCCCTCCACTTT.

Notes on this clone: The sample has other DNA sequences that encode this CDR3 too. V usage is TRBV18 and J usage is TRBJ1-5; possible D gene TRBD1, 5 bases. The germline V gene encodes CDR1 KGHSH and CDR2 LQKENI. The V end lost 1 base, the J end lost 4 bases, and 5 bases lay between the germline ends. This CDR3 region has 13 residues. In DNA form, the CDR3 reads TGTGCCAGCTCACCACAGGGGAATCAGCCCCAGCATTTT. It encodes CASSPQGNQPQHF.

This sequence joins TRBV7-6 and TRBJ2-3, with TRBD2 matching 10 bases. The CDR3 is 16 residues long. CDR1 and CDR2 (germline): SGHVS, FNYEAQ. V trimming: 4 bases; J trimming: 4 bases; junction bases outside the gene matches: 8. This CDR3 is CASSSLAGVSSDTQYF. CDR3 DNA sequence: TGTGCCAGCAGCTCTCTAGCGGGGGTTTCCTCAGATACGCAGTATTTT.

This clone was seen a few times. J is TRBJ2-5 and V is TRBV5-1, with 12 nucleotides matching TRBD2. Germline V gene lookup returns CDR1 SGHRS and CDR2 YFSETQ. The length of the CDR3 is 15 residues. V was clipped by 6 bases and J by 4 bases; unmatched bases: 7. DNA for the CDR3: TGCGCCAGCACCACTAGCGGGGGGAAGGGAGAGACCCAGTACTTC. Its protein is CASTTSGGKGETQYF.

The V call is TRBV6-2 or TRBV6-3, the J call TRBJ1-2; perhaps TRBD1 as D (5 bases). Germline loops: CDR1 MNHEY, CDR2 SVGEGT. This CDR3 spans 13 amino acids. Trimming removed 8 bases at V and 1 base at J, with 11 bases between. The CDR3 DNA follows: TGTGCCAGCCGCCGGGGGGATAACTATGGCTACACCTTC. This gives the protein CASRRGDNYGYTF.

The V call is TRBV12-3 or TRBV12-4, the J call TRBJ1-2, with no clear D. V shed 1 base and J shed 3 bases, with 6 bases lying between them. The CDR3 is 13 amino acids. The CDR3 sequence: CASSLGGHYGYTF. For the CDR3, the DNA is TGTGCCAGCAGTTTAGGCGGCCACTATGGCTACACCTTC.

This clone was counted between two and nine times. The gene calls are TRBV15 and TRBJ2-5, with TRBD2 identical over 9 bases. CDR1 and CDR2 (germline): LNHNV, YYDKDF (reference sequence). This CDR3 spans 15 amino acids. The V gene end was trimmed by 6 bases and the J gene end by 5 bases; junction bases not matched to a gene: 10. This CDR3 is CATRASGTPWETQYF. In DNA form, the CDR3 reads TGTGCCACCAGGGCTAGCGGGACCCCCTGGGAGACCCAGTACTTC.

V gene TRBV11-3 combines with J gene TRBJ2-7; 9 bases align to TRBD1. The junction had 12 bases not matched to a gene; V was cut back by 5 bases and J by 4 bases. The CDR3 consists of 16 residues. The V gene's germline CDR1 is SGHNT and CDR2 YENEEA. In DNA, the CDR3 is TGTGCCAGCAGCCGGGCCTCCACAGGGGGCGGGTACGAGCAGTACTTC. Encoded protein: CASSRASTGGGYEQYF. Filled out from reference TRBV11-3 and TRBJ2-7, the complete variable domain reads EAGVVQSPRYKIIEKKQPVAFWCNPISGHNTLYWYLQNLGQGPELLIRYENEEAVDDSQLPKDRFSAERLKGVDSTLKIQPAELGDSAVYLCASSRASTGGGYEQYFGPGTRLTVT.

For this clone: Other nucleotide sequences in the sample specify the same CDR3. V is TRBV7-3 and J is TRBJ1-6; D unclear. Trimming shortened V by 2 bases and J by 4 bases, and 3 bases separated the two germline ends. Germline CDR1 and CDR2: SGHTA and FQGTGA. The CDR3 totals 13 residues. The CDR3 DNA reads as TGTGCCAGCAGCTTATCTTATAATTCACCCCTCCACTTT. This codes for CASSLSYNSPLHF.

This chain connects TRBV10-3 to TRBJ1-5; D gene ambiguous. Germline lookup yields CDR1 ENHRY and CDR2 SYGVKD. Trimming took 4 bases from V and 7 from J, leaving 14 bases between them. The length of the CDR3 is 14 residues. In DNA, the CDR3 is TGTGCCATCAGTGGCGGGGAAGCGGCGCAGCCCCAGCATTTT. Encoded protein: CAISGGEAAQPQHF.

V and J are TRBV15 and TRBJ2-7, with D unclear. Germline loops: CDR1 LNHNV, CDR2 YYDKDF (reference sequence). The CDR3 has 15 residues. Trimming removed 0 bases from V and 2 bases from J, with 11 bases in between. The CDR3 protein is CATSRDMVVPYEQYF. The DNA of the CDR3 is TGTGCCACCAGCAGAGATATGGTAGTCCCCTACGAGCAGTACTTC.

The V call is TRBV27, the J call TRBJ2-2, with TRBD1 as a possible D gene (6 bases). In germline, CDR1 is MNHEY, CDR2 SMNVEV (reference sequence). Trimming removed 3 bases from V and 6 bases from J, with 14 bases in between. This CDR3 has 15 amino acids. The CDR3 is CASSFIVGGPGELFF. The CDR3 nucleotides read TGTGCCAGCAGTTTCATAGTAGGGGGACCCGGGGAGCTGTTTTTT.

The chain carries TRBV7-2 and TRBJ1-3, with D tentatively TRBD1 (5 bases). The CDR3 sequence is 13 residues long. Germline loops: CDR1 SGHTA, CDR2 FQGNSA. Trimming removed 8 bases from V and 4 bases from J, with 12 bases in between. The chain's CDR3 is CASRGENGNTIYF. DNA of the CDR3: TGTGCCAGCCGGGGGGAAAACGGAAACACCATATATTTT.

J is TRBJ1-1 and V is TRBV5-4; D not resolved. The ends were cut back, 0 bases at V and 6 bases at J, with 12 bases in the middle. Germline CDR1 and CDR2: SGHNT and YYREEE (reference sequence). This CDR3 is built from 14 residues. CDR3 protein: CASSLVEGAAEAFF. In DNA form, the CDR3 reads TGTGCCAGCAGCTTGGTGGAGGGAGCAGCTGAAGCTTTCTTT. Together with reference TRBV5-4 and TRBJ1-1, the CDR3 gives the full variable domain: ETGVTQSPTHLIKTRGQQVTLRCSSQSGHNTVSWYQQALGQGPQFIFQYYREEENGRGNFPPRFSGLQFPNYSSELNVNALELDDSALYLCASSLVEGAAEAFFGQGTRLTVV.

V and J are TRBV6-4 and TRBJ2-1; 7 bases align to TRBD2. CDR3 length: 16 amino acids. The V segment lost 4 bases and the J segment 6 bases; nucleotides outside the gene matches: 12. Germline V gene data show CDR1 as MRHNA and CDR2 as SNTAGT. The chain's CDR3 is CASSVREDVTPNEQFF. The CDR3 DNA sequence: TGTGCCAGCAGTGTCCGGGAGGACGTAACCCCCAATGAGCAGTTCTTC.

This clone was seen once. The chain joins TRBV7-9 to TRBJ1-1; unclear D gene. This CDR3 spans 15 amino acids. Trimming took 1 base from V and 0 from J, leaving 9 bases between them. CDR1 and CDR2 from the germline V gene are SEHNR and FQNEAQ (reference sequence). The CDR3 region is CASSLGSVMNTEAFF. Here the CDR3 DNA reads TGTGCCAGCAGCTTAGGGTCGGTAATGAACACTGAAGCTTTCTTT.

CDR3 amino acids: CASSLYTGLTEAFF. The CDR3 nucleotides read TGTGCCAGCAGTTTGTATACCGGGTTGACTGAAGCTTTCTTT. V usage is TRBV28 and J usage is TRBJ1-1; no clear D. V lost 3 bases to trimming and J lost 5 bases, with 13 bases between them. Germline CDR1 and CDR2: MDHEN and SYDVKM. CDR3 size: 14 residues.

V usage is TRBV5-4 and J usage is TRBJ2-4; TRBD1 matches 11 bases. The CDR3 covers 16 residues. J was trimmed by 1 base and V by 4 bases; bases with no gene match: 4. Per the germline V gene, CDR1 is SGHNT and CDR2 is YYREEE (reference sequence). The chain's CDR3 is CASSPGTGGAKNIQYF. CDR3 bases: TGTGCCAGCAGCCCGGGGACAGGGGGGGCCAAAAACATTCAGTACTTC. Full variable domain (rest looked up from reference TRBV5-4 and TRBJ2-4): ETGVTQSPTHLIKTRGQQVTLRCSSQSGHNTVSWYQQALGQGPQFIFQYYREEENGRGNFPPRFSGLQFPNYSSELNVNALELDDSALYLCASSPGTGGAKNIQYFGAGTRLSVL.

The gene calls are TRBV2 and TRBJ1-2, with D possibly TRBD1 on 5 matching bases. The CDR3 is 14 amino acids. V shed 4 bases and J shed 7 bases, with 16 bases lying between them. The germline V gene has CDR1 SNHLY and CDR2 FYNNEI. This chain's CDR3 is CASSVTRDGVGYTF. CDR3 nucleotide sequence: TGTGCCAGCAGTGTAACCAGGGATGGCGTTGGCTACACCTTC.

V gene TRBV5-8 combines with J gene TRBJ1-2; 8 nucleotides match TRBD1. The germline CDR1 and CDR2 sequences are SGHTS and YDEGEE. With V trimmed by 6 bases and J by 2 bases, 3 bases remained unmatched. CDR3 length: 13 residues. The CDR3 bases are TGTGCCAGCAATCAGGGGGCGAACTATGGCTACACCTTC. It translates to CASNQGANYGYTF.

This clone has just one count. V and J are TRBV6-5 and TRBJ1-2; no clear D. Between the trimmed V and J ends, which lost 5 bases and 5 bases, there was a span of 18 bases. CDR3 length: 15 amino acids. CDR1 and CDR2 (germline): MNHEY, SVGAGI. CDR3 DNA: TGTGCCAGCAGTCAATATACCGGGAGTCCGTATGGCTACACCTTC. This codes for CASSQYTGSPYGYTF.

The chain combines TRBV30 with TRBJ1-5; perhaps TRBD1 as D (6 bases). Trimming stripped 5 bases from V and 2 bases from J, with 10 bases between. Germline V CDR1 and CDR2: GTSNPN, SVGIG (reference sequence). This CDR3 is built from 13 residues. This chain's CDR3 is CAWGAGGNQPQHF. The CDR3 nucleotides are TGTGCCTGGGGGGCAGGGGGCAATCAGCCCCAGCATTTT.

This clone has ten or more counts. The gene calls are TRBV30 and TRBJ2-2; unclear D gene. This CDR3 has 15 residues. The V gene lost 6 bases and the J gene lost 0 bases, with 14 bases spanning the gap. Germline CDR1 GTSNPN, CDR2 SVGIG (reference sequence). CDR3 in amino acids: CACSPEAANTGELFF. The DNA of the CDR3 is TGTGCCTGTTCCCCAGAGGCAGCGAACACCGGGGAGCTGTTTTTT.

The chain has TRBV29-1 and TRBJ2-7; tentative D call: TRBD1 (8 bases). The V gene lost 6 bases and the J gene lost 2 bases, with 17 bases spanning the gap. This CDR3 has 14 residues. Germline assignment: CDR1 SQVTM and CDR2 ANQGSEA. The CDR3 bases are TGCAGCGTGGGGGGGACAGGATTTACCTACGAGCAGTACTTC. Its protein is CSVGGTGFTYEQYF.

The chain carries TRBV5-6 and TRBJ1-4, with a tentative D call TRBD1 (6 bases). Trimming shortened V by 3 bases and J by 3 bases, and 12 bases separated the two germline ends. This CDR3 is built from 15 residues. Germline values: CDR1 SGHDT, CDR2 YYEEEE. DNA for the CDR3: TGTGCCAGCAGCTACAGGGTTATTGCTAATGAAAAACTGTTTTTT. Amino acid sequence: CASSYRVIANEKLFF.

This clone was counted only a few times. The J gene is TRBJ2-2, the V gene TRBV6-5; no firm D call. This CDR3 contains 12 residues. Germline CDR1 is MNHEY and CDR2 is SVGAGI. The ends were cut back, 5 bases at V and 8 bases at J, with 9 bases in the middle. CDR3 DNA sequence: TGTGCCAGCAGTAATGAGCGAGGGGAGCTGTTTTTT. It translates to CASSNERGELFF.

The J gene is TRBJ1-1, the V gene TRBV7-2; D unresolved. The CDR3 is 14 amino acids. Germline V lookup: CDR1 SGHTA, CDR2 FQGNSA. Trimming took off 1 base at V and 2 bases at J, with 8 bases between the two ends. The CDR3 sequence is CASSLVVSNTEAFF. CDR3 DNA: TGTGCCAGCAGCTTAGTGGTCAGTAACACTGAAGCTTTCTTT.

V usage is TRBV4-2 and J usage is TRBJ2-3, with 8 bases identical to TRBD2. V lost 0 bases to trimming and J lost 1 base; unmatched junction nucleotides: 9. Germline CDR1 is LGHNA and CDR2 is YNFKEQ. The CDR3 loop spans 18 amino acids. CDR3 coding DNA: TGTGCCAGCAGCCAAGATCTGACAGCGGGGGTGGGCACAGATACGCAGTATTTT. This codes for CASSQDLTAGVGTDTQYF.